Given below is one T cell receptor beta chain in context. Its specificity is not known. The data are from a study of OX40 agonist ivuxolimab in advanced cancers. Looking at the study overall: Three patients, one with hepatocellular carcinoma and two with cutaneous melanoma, responded partially. Study findings and constraints: Clonal expansion from baseline to week 6 occurred in both CD4+ and CD8+ T cells. On average, a greater number of expanded clones characterised CD8+ T cells relative to CD4+.

Germline V lookup: CDR1 GTSNPN, CDR2 SVGIG (reference sequence). The V segment lost 6 bases and the J segment 7 bases; nucleotides outside the gene matches: 30. The CDR3 is made up of 21 amino acids. TCRdb's table, derived via immunoSEQ multiplex PCR, lists solely in-frame clones and lacks some. The sample yields tens of thousands of clones, 80% to 95% seen once. Sequenced here: CD4+ or CD8+ T cells sorted from blood, sampled in a trial of the OX40 agonist ivuxolimab. This clonotype was sampled from an adult with an advanced solid tumor such as melanoma, head and neck, liver or kidney cancer. The genes are TRBV30 and TRBJ2-5; TRBD2 agrees at 12 bases. CDR3 protein: CACNSGQARASGRAGLGTQYF. CDR3 nucleotide sequence: TGTGCCTGTAATTCTGGCCAGGCCAGGGCTAGCGGGAGGGCCGGGTTGGGGACCCAGTACTTC.